This T cell receptor beta chain was recorded in a study of OX40 agonist ivuxolimab in advanced cancers. Study-wide context: Partial responses occurred in three patients (one hepatocellular carcinoma, two cutaneous melanoma).

Repertoires were generated with immunoSEQ multiplex PCR, while TCRdb's copy carries only in-frame clones and drops some. This table holds more than 80,000 clones, about 87% found once. Patients were ruled out by autoimmune disease history or systemic immunosuppression. Researchers took blood at baseline, on cycle 4 day 1, and on cycle 7 day 1. The CDR3 spans 11 residues. CDR1 SGHVS and CDR2 FNYEAQ come from the germline V gene. V lost 2 bases to trimming and J lost 4 bases, with 2 bases between them. In its sample, this clone was seen a few times. The receptor comes from an adult with an advanced solid tumor such as melanoma, head and neck, liver or kidney cancer. V is TRBV7-6 and J is TRBJ2-5, with D unresolved. The sample consisted of CD4+ or CD8+ T cells sorted from blood, taken in a trial of the OX40 agonist ivuxolimab. The CDR3 sequence: CASSLSETQYF. As DNA, the CDR3 is TGTGCCAGCAGCTTATCAGAGACCCAGTACTTC.